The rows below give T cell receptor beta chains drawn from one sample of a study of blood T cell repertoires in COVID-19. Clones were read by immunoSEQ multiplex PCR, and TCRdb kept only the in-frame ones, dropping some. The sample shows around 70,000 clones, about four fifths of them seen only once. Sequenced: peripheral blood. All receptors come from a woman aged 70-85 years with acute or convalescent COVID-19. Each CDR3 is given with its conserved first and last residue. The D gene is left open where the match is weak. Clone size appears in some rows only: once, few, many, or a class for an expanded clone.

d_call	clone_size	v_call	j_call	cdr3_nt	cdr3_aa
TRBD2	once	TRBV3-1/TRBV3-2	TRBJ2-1	TGTGCCAGCAGCCAACAACTAGCGGGAAAAGTCGATGAGCAGTTCTTC	CASSQQLAGKVDEQFF
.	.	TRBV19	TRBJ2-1	TGTGCCAGTAGTATGCGCCCGCCCTACAATGAGCAGTTCTTC	CASSMRPPYNEQFF
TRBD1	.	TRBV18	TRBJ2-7	TGTGCCAGCCGCGGACAGGGAGCGCTCTACGAGCAGTACTTC	CASRGQGALYEQYF
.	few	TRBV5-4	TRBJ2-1	TGTGCCTCCCAGCCAGCGCCAAGTTTTAGCTCCTACAATGAGCAGTTCTTC	CASQPAPSFSSYNEQFF
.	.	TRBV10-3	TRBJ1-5	TGTGCCATCAGTGAGTCGGGAGAAGGGATCCCCTTAAGGACCCAGCATTTT	CAISESGEGIPLRTQHF
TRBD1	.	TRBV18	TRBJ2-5	TGTGCCAGCTCACCACCCTCGGGACAGCCGAACCAAGAGACCCAGTACTTC	CASSPPSGQPNQETQYF
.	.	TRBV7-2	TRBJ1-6	TGTGCCAGCAGCTTAGCAAACAGGTTGAATTCACCCCTCCACTTT	CASSLANRLNSPLHF
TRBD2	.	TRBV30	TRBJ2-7	TGTGCCTGGAGTACGGGAGGCTACGAGCAGTACTTC	CAWSTGGYEQYF
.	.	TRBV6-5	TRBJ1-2	TGTGCCAGCAGTTACTTGGACAGCAACTATGGCTACACCTTC	CASSYLDSNYGYTF
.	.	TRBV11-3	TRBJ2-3	TGTGCCAGCAGCTTGGTGCGATCCACAGATACGCAGTATTTT	CASSLVRSTDTQYF
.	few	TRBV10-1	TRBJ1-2	TGCGCCAGCAGTGAGTCGAACAGGGTAGAAGGCTACACCTTC	CASSESNRVEGYTF
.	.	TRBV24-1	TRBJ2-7	TGTGCCACCAGTGAATCTGGGGCAGGGTGGTACGAGCAGTACTTC	CATSESGAGWYEQYF
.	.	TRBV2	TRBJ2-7	TGTGCCAGCAGAATCACAGGGAACTCCTACGAGCAGTACTTC	CASRITGNSYEQYF
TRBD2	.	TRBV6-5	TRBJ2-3	TGTGCCAGCAGACCAGGACTAGCGGGAGGAGATACGCAGTATTTT	CASRPGLAGGDTQYF
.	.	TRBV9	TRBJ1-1	TGTGCCAGCAGCCCCCGGGCGGGGAACACTGAAGCTTTCTTT	CASSPRAGNTEAFF
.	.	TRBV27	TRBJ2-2	TGTGCCAGTTGTCAGGAGAACACCGGGGAGCTGTTTTTT	CASCQENTGELFF
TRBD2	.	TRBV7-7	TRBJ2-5	TGTGCCAGCAGCGTCAGCGGGAGTCCGGCAGAGACCCAGTACTTC	CASSVSGSPAETQYF
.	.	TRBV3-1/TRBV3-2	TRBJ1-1	TGTGCCAGCAGCCCTGTACAGCCCAGAGTCTCTGAAGCTTTCTTT	CASSPVQPRVSEAFF
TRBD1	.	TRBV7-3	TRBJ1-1	TGTGCCAGCAGCTCGGTTCAGGGGGCTGAAGCTTTCTTT	CASSSVQGAEAFF
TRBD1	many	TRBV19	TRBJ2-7	TGTGCCAGTAGTATAGCAGGGGGCCCCTCCTACGAGCAGTACTTC	CASSIAGGPSYEQYF
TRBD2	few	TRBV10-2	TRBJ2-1	TGCGCCAGCAGTCTTCTAGCGGGAGGGGCTGGTGAGCAGTTCTTC	CASSLLAGGAGEQFF
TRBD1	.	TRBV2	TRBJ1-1	TGTGCCAGCAGAGACCGGGACAGGGGCTCTGAAGCTTTCTTT	CASRDRDRGSEAFF
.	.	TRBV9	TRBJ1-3	TGTGCCAGCAGCGTAGCCGGAGGTTCCTCTGGAAACACCATATATTTT	CASSVAGGSSGNTIYF
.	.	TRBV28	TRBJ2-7	TGTGCCAGCAGTTCCTATTCTACGTTCGAGCAGTACTTC	CASSSYSTFEQYF
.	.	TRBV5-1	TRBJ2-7	TGCGCCAGCAGCTTGGGGAACAGGGTTAGCCACGAGCAGTACTTC	CASSLGNRVSHEQYF
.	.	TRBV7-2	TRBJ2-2	TGTGCCAGCAGTTTCAGGGTCATTTCGGCCGGGGAGCTGTTTTTT	CASSFRVISAGELFF
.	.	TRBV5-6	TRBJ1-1	TGTGCCACACAGGGTTTGGGCACTGAAGCTTTCTTT	CATQGLGTEAFF
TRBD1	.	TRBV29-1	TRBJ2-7	TGCAGCGCGTGGGACAGGGGTTTATACGAGCAGTACTTC	CSAWDRGLYEQYF
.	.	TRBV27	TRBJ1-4	TGTGCCAGCAGTCCCCGGGGAGCATTTGAAAAACTGTTTTTT	CASSPRGAFEKLFF
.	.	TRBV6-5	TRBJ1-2	TGTGCCAGCAGTTACTCGCAACAGGGCCACTATGGCTACACCTTC	CASSYSQQGHYGYTF
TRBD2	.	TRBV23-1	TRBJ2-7	TGCGCCAGCAGTCGAGCGGGAGCCCTCTACGAGCAGTACTTC	CASSRAGALYEQYF
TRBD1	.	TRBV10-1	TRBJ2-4	TGCGCCAGCAGTGAACAGGGGGGCAAAAACATTCAGTACTTC	CASSEQGGKNIQYF
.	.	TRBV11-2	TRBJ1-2	TGTGCCAGCAGCTTAGTGCAGGGTGCTAACTATGGCTACACCTTC	CASSLVQGANYGYTF
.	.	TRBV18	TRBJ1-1	TGTGCCAGCTCACCACCGAACAGGGAGTTGGGCACTGAAGCTTTCTTT	CASSPPNRELGTEAFF
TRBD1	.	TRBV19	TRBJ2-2	TGTGCCACCTCGACCCGGGACAGGGGGAAATACACCGGGGAGCTGTTTTTT	CATSTRDRGKYTGELFF
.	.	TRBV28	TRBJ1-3	TGTGCCAGCAGTTTCCTCTCTGGAAACACCATATATTTT	CASSFLSGNTIYF
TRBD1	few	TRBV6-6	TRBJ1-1	TGTGCCAGCACTCGTTGGTTTCAGACAGGGGGCCACACTGAAGCTTTCTTT	CASTRWFQTGGHTEAFF
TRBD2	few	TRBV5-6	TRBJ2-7	TGTGCCAGCAGCTTGGGGCGTACTAGCGGAGCCCAGGAGTACTTC	CASSLGRTSGAQEYF
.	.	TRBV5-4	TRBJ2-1	TGTGCCAGCAGCTTCAGCGGACTTGAGCAGTTCTTC	CASSFSGLEQFF
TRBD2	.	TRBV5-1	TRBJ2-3	TGCGCCAGCAGCCCGAGGGGCTTCGGGAGGGAAGATACGCAGTATTTT	CASSPRGFGREDTQYF
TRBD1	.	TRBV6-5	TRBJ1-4	TGTGCCAGCAGCTTAAACAGGGGGCCAGGAAAACTGTTTTTT	CASSLNRGPGKLFF
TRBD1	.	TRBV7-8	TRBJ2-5	TGTGCCAGCAGACAGGGGCTCCAAGAGACCCAGTACTTC	CASRQGLQETQYF
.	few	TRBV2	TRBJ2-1	TGTGCCAGCAGGTCCCACGCCTCCCGGTCGAGCTCCTACAATGAGCAGTTCTTC	CASRSHASRSSSYNEQFF
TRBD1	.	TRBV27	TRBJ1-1	TGTGCCAGCAGTCCCCGGGACAGCCAGAACACTGAAGCTTTCTTT	CASSPRDSQNTEAFF
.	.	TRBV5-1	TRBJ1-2	TGCGCCAGCAGCCTAACAGGGTTCGACTATGGCTACACCTTC	CASSLTGFDYGYTF
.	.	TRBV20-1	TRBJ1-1	TGCAGTGCTAGCGAATTTCGGGCTTTCTTT	CSASEFRAFF
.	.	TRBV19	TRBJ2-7	TGTGCCAGTAGCAGCAGGACTGAGGCTTGGGAGCAGTACTTC	CASSSRTEAWEQYF
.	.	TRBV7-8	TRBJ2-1	TGTGCCAGCAGCTCAGAGCGGAGTCGGTACAATGAGCAGTTCTTC	CASSSERSRYNEQFF
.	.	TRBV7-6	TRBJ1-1	TGTGCCAGCAGGTCGGGGACTGAAGCTTTCTTT	CASRSGTEAFF